In its sample, the clone carrying this T cell receptor (beta chain) was seen a few times. The antigen remains undetermined. The donors, aged roughly 6 to 100, were healthy Caucasians from Russia. These data are taken from a study of blood T cells in healthy people across ages. Across the whole study: Per two T cells, about one barcoded beta molecule was captured through template switching.

The length of the CDR3 is 16 residues. The V gene end was trimmed by 6 bases and the J gene end by 5 bases; junction bases not matched to a gene: 7. Findings of the study overall: Roughly linear declines in TCR beta diversity per million T cells occurred with age.

Next came a second PCR, run for roughly 6 to 11 cycles, which used a sample-barcoded 5' primer along with a J-beta primer mix. Tags on each cDNA molecule came from a template-switch adaptor with 12 random nucleotides. TCRdb itself ran the 5' RACE reads through MiXCR, one entry per CDR3 protein. The sample shows 950,000 to 1,200,000 distinct CDR3 sequences, more than 30% of them seen only once. The receptor was isolated from a man between 18 and 29 years old in good health. The sequencing sample was made of blood. The rearrangement joins TRBV12-3 or TRBV12-4 to TRBJ2-3, with 14 bases that match TRBD2. CDR3 residues: CASSPTSGGAGDTQYF. The CDR3 DNA sequence: TGTGCCAGCAGCCCGACTAGCGGGGGGGCCGGAGATACGCAGTATTTT.